This entry is about one T cell receptor beta chain. Its specificity is unknown. This entry belongs to a study of OX40 agonist ivuxolimab in advanced cancers. Study-level background: Cancers in dose escalation were hepatocellular, melanoma, renal cell and head and neck. Mean age approximately 55 years, range about 23 to 80; approximately 83% male.

Germline CDR1 is LNHDA and CDR2 is SQIVND (reference sequence). This CDR3 region has 11 residues. Between the trimmed V and J ends, which lost 7 bases and 1 base, there was a span of 5 bases. Notes on the study in general: Expanded peripheral T cell antigen specificity was not determined.

The assay was immunoSEQ multiplex PCR, and TCRdb's table has in-frame clones only and misses some. The sample holds fewer than 40,000 clones; less than 80% are singletons and the top ten take 11%. Source: CD4+ or CD8+ T cells sorted from blood, taken in a trial of the OX40 agonist ivuxolimab. V and J are TRBV19 and TRBJ2-7; D gene unclear. The receptor was isolated from an adult with an advanced solid tumor such as melanoma, head and neck, liver or kidney cancer. The CDR3 nucleotides read TGTGCCAGTACTGATTCCTACGAGCAGTACTTC. Amino acids: CASTDSYEQYF.